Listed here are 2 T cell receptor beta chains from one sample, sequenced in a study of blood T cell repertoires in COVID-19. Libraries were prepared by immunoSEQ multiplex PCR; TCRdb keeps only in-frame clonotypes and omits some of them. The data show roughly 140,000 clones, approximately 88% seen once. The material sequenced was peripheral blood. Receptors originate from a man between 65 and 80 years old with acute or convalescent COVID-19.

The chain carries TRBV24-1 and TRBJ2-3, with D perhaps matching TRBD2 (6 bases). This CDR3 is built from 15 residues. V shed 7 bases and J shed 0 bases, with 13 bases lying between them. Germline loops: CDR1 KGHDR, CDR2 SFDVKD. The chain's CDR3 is CATSPSGTSTDTQYF. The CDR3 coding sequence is TGTGCCACCAGCCCATCCGGGACTAGCACAGATACGCAGTATTTT.

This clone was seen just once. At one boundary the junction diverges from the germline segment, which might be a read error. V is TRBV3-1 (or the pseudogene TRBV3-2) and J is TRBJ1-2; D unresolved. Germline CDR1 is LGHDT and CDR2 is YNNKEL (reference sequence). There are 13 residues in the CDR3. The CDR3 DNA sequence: TGTGCCGGCAGTGCCGGGAGGGACTATGGCTACACCTTC. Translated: CAGSAGRDYGYTF.